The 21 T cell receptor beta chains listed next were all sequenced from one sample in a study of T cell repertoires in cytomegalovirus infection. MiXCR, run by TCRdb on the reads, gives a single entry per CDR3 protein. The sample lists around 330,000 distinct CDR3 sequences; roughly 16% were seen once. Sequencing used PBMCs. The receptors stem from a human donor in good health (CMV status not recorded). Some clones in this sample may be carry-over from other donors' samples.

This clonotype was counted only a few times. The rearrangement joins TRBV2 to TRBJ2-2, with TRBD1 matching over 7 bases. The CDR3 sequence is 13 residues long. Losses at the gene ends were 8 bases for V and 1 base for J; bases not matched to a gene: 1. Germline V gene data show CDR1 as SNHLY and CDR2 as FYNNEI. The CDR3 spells CASGDRNTGELFF. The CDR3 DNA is TGTGCCAGCGGGGACAGGAACACCGGGGAGCTGTTTTTT.

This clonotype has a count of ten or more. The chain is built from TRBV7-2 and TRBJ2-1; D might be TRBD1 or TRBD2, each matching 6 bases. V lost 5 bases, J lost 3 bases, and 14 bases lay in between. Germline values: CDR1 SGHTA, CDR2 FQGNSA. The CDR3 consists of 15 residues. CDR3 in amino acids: CASSPQGGNYNEQFF. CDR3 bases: TGTGCCAGCAGCCCCCAAGGGGGGAACTACAATGAGCAGTTCTTC.

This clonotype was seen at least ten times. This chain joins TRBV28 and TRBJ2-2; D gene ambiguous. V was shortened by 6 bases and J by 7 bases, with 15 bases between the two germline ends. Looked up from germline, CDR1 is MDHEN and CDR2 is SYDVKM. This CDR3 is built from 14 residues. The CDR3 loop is CASSPETSSGELFF. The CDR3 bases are TGTGCCAGCAGCCCCGAGACAAGTAGCGGGGAGCTGTTTTTT.

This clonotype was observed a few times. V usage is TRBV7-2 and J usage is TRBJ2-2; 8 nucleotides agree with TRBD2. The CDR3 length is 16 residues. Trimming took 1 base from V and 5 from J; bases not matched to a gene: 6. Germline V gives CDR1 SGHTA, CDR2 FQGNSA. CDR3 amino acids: CASSLVAGLKTGELFF. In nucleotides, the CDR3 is TGTGCCAGCAGCTTAGTAGCGGGACTAAAGACCGGGGAGCTGTTTTTT.

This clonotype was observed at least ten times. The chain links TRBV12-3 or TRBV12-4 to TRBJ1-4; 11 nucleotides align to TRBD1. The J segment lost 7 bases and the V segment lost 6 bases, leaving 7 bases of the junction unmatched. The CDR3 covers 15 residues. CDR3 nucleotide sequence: TGTGCCAGCAGATCTCGGGACAGGGGGTTTGAAAAACTGTTTTTT. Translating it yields CASRSRDRGFEKLFF.

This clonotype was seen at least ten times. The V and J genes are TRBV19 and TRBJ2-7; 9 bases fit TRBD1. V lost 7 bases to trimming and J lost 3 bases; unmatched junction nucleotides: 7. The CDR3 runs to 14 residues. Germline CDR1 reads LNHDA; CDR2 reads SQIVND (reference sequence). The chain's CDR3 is CASTSGTGLYEQYF. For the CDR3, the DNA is TGTGCCAGTACCTCCGGGACAGGGCTCTACGAGCAGTACTTC.

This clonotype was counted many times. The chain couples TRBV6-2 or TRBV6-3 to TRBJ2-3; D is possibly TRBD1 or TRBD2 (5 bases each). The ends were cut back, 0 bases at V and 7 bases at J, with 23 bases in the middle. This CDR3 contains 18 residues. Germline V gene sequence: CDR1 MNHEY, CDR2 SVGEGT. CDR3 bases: TGTGCCAGCAGTTACTCCCTGAGGAGGACACCCGAAAAGTATACGCAGTATTTT. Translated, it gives CASSYSLRRTPEKYTQYF.

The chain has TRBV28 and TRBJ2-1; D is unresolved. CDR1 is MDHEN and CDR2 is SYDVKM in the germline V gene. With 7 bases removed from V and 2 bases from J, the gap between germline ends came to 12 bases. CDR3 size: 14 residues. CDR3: CASIESLAYNEQFF. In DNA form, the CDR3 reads TGTGCCAGCATCGAGTCCCTCGCCTACAATGAGCAGTTCTTC. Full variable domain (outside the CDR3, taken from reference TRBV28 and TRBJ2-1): DVKVTQSSRYLVKRTGEKVFLECVQDMDHENMFWYRQDPGLGLRLIYFSYDVKMKEKGDIPEGYSVSREKKERFSLILESASTNQTSMYLCASIESLAYNEQFFGPGTRLTVL.

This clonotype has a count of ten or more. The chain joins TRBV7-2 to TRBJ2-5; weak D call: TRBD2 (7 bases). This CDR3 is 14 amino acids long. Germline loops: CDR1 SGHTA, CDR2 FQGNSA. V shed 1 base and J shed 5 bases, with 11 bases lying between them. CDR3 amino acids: CASSLVAGAETQYF. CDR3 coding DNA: TGTGCCAGCAGCTTAGTTGCGGGGGCTGAGACCCAGTACTTC.

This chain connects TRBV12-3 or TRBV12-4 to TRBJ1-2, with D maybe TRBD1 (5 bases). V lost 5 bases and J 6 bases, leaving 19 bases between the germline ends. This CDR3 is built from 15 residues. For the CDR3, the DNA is TGTGCCAGCAGTAGCTATCAGACGGGGGGTGATGGCTACACCTTC. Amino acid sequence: CASSSYQTGGDGYTF.

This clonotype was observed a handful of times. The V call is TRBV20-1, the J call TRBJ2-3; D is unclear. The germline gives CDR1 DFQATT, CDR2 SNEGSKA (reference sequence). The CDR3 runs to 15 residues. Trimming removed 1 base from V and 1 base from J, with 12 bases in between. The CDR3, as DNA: TGCAGTGCTAGAGGACACCCGAAGGGCACAGATACGCAGTATTTT. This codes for CSARGHPKGTDTQYF.

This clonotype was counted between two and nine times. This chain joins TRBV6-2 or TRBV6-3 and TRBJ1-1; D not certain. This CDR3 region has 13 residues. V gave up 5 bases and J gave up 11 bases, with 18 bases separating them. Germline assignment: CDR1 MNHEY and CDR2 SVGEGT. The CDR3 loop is CASSPPLGRRAFF. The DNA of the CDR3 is TGTGCCAGCAGTCCCCCCCTAGGGAGGCGGGCTTTCTTT.

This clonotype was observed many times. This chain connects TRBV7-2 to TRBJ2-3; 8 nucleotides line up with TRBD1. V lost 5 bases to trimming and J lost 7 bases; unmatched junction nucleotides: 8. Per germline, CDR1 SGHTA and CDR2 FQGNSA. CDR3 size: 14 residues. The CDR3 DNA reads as TGTGCCAGCAGCGACCGGGACAGGTGGTATACGCAGTATTTT. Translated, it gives CASSDRDRWYTQYF.

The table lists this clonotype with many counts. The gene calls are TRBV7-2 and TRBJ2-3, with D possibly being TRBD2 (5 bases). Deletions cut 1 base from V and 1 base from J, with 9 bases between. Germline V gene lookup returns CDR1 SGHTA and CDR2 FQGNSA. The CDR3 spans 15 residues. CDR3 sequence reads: CASSLVLERTDTQYF. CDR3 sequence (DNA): TGTGCCAGCAGCTTAGTACTAGAACGCACAGATACGCAGTATTTT. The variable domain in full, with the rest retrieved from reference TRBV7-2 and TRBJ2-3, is GAGVSQSPSNKVTEKGKDVELRCDPISGHTALYWYRQSLGQGLEFLIYFQGNSAPDKSGLPSDRFSAERTGGSVSTLTIQRTQQEDSAVYLCASSLVLERTDTQYFGPGTRLTVL.

CDR3 bases: TGTGCCAGCAGTTTTAGTCCTCGAGGGGCCTACAATGAGCAGTTCTTC. Amino acid sequence: CASSFSPRGAYNEQFF. The chain employs TRBV12-3 or TRBV12-4 and TRBJ2-1; D may match TRBD1 or TRBD2 (5 bases each). V was cut by 3 bases and J by 2 bases, with 14 bases left in between. The CDR3 contains 16 residues.

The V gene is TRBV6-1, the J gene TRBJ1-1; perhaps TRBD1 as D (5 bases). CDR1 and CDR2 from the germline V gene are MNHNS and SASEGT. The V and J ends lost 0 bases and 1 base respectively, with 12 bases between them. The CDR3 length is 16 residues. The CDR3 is CASSEASGHPNTEAFF. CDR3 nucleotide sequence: TGTGCCAGCAGTGAAGCGTCAGGGCACCCGAACACTGAAGCTTTCTTT.

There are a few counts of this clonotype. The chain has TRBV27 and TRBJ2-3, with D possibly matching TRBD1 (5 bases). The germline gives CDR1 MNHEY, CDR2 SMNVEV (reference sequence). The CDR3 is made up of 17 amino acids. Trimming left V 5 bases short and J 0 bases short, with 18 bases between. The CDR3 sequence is CASSPTRRTTSTDTQYF. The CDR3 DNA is TGTGCCAGCAGTCCCACCCGACGGACAACTAGCACAGATACGCAGTATTTT.

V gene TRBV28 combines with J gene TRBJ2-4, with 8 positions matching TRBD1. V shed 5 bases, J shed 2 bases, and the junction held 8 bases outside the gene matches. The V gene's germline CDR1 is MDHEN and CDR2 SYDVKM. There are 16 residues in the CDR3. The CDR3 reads CASSRGQGVTKNIQYF. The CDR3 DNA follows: TGTGCCAGCAGTCGAGGACAGGGAGTGACCAAAAACATTCAGTACTTC.

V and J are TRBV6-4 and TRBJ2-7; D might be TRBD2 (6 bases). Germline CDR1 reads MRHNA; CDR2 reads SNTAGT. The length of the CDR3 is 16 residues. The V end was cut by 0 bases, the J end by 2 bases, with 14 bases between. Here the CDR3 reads CASSDSGGAPAYEQYF. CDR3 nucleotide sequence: TGTGCCAGCAGTGACTCAGGCGGGGCTCCAGCCTACGAGCAGTACTTC.

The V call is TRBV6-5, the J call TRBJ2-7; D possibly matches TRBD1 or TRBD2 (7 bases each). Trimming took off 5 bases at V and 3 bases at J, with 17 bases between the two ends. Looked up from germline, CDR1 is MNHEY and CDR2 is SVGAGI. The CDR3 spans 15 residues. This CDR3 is CASSHQGGGYYEQYF. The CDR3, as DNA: TGTGCCAGCAGTCATCAGGGGGGGGGGTACTACGAGCAGTACTTC.

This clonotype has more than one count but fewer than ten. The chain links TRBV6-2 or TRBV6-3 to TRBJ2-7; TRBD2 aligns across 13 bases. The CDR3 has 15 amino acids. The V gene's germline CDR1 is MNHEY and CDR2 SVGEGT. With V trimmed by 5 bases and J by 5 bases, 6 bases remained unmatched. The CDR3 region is CASSDTSGGADEQYF. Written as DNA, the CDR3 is TGTGCCAGCAGTGATACTAGCGGGGGGGCCGACGAGCAGTACTTC.